Below, 11 T cell receptor beta chains from the same sample are listed, as sequenced in a study of blood T cell repertoires in COVID-19. Sequencing was performed with immunoSEQ multiplex PCR; in TCRdb, only in-frame clones are kept and a portion is missing. The sample yields 8,500 to 10,000 clones, about 80% seen once. The sample was peripheral blood. All receptors come from a man aged 65 to 85 with active COVID-19.

This rearrangement joins TRBV5-1 to TRBJ2-1; TRBD1 matches at 7 bases. Germline trimming cut 3 bases from V and 7 bases from J; bases unmatched to any gene: 13. Germline lookup yields CDR1 SGHRS and CDR2 YFSETQ. The CDR3 spans 16 residues. The CDR3 reads CASSSLSAAQGNEQFF. The CDR3 bases are TGCGCCAGCAGCTCCCTGAGTGCGGCACAGGGGAATGAGCAGTTCTTC.

The CDR3 DNA sequence: TGCGCCAGCAGCCTCGGGACTTTCTCCTACAATGAGCAGTTCTTC. Its protein product is CASSLGTFSYNEQFF. The chain has TRBV5-1 and TRBJ2-1; the D gene is possibly TRBD2 (6 bases). Deletions cut 4 bases from V and 0 bases from J, with 11 bases between. The V gene's germline CDR1 is SGHRS and CDR2 YFSETQ. There are 15 residues in the CDR3.

This chain joins TRBV6-6 and TRBJ2-7, with D possibly TRBD1 on 6 matching bases. The CDR3 covers 15 residues. The V end lost 6 bases, the J end lost 2 bases, and 17 bases lay between the germline ends. Germline assignment: CDR1 MNHNY and CDR2 SVGAGI (reference sequence). In DNA, the CDR3 is TGTGCCAGCAGGACACAGGGAAAGGGCACCTACGAGCAGTACTTC. Amino acids: CASRTQGKGTYEQYF.

The chain recombines TRBV6-1 with TRBJ2-3; tentatively, D is TRBD2 (5 bases). CDR1 is MNHNS and CDR2 is SASEGT in the germline V gene. The CDR3 length is 16 residues. Trimming left V 4 bases short and J 2 bases short, with 16 bases between. The CDR3 bases are TGTGCCAGCAGTGCACTTGAGGGCCGCGTCACAGATACGCAGTATTTT. Translated: CASSALEGRVTDTQYF.

This rearrangement joins TRBV5-1 to TRBJ2-1, with 9 nucleotides matching TRBD2. V shed 2 bases and J 5 bases; nucleotides not matched to a gene: 20. CDR1 and CDR2 (germline): SGHRS, YFSETQ. The CDR3 loop spans 20 amino acids. CDR3 residues: CASSFWLAGSGRVKNNEQFF. The CDR3 region has the DNA TGCGCCAGCAGCTTCTGGTTAGCAGGTAGCGGGAGAGTAAAAAACAATGAGCAGTTCTTC.

This chain joins TRBV4-3 and TRBJ2-2; D remains unclear. Germline V gives CDR1 LGHNA, CDR2 YSLEER. The CDR3 length is 12 residues. V was shortened by 0 bases and J by 7 bases, with 3 bases between the two germline ends. The chain's CDR3 is CASSQESGELFF. CDR3 DNA sequence: TGCGCCAGCAGCCAAGAGAGCGGGGAGCTGTTTTTT.

V gene TRBV11-3 combines with J gene TRBJ2-1; D is perhaps TRBD1 (6 bases). Germline V gene data show CDR1 as SGHNT and CDR2 as YENEEA. This CDR3 has 14 amino acids. The V end was cut by 5 bases, the J end by 5 bases, with 13 bases between. CDR3 sequence (DNA): TGTGCCAGCAGCCGAGGGGGTTGGGACAATGAGCAGTTCTTC. It codes for CASSRGGWDNEQFF.

The chain employs TRBV2 and TRBJ1-5; TRBD1 might be the D (6 bases). CDR3 length equals 14 residues. Germline V gives CDR1 SNHLY, CDR2 FYNNEI. V gave up 4 bases and J gave up 6 bases, with 13 bases separating them. CDR3 nucleotide sequence: TGTGCCAGCAGTGCAGGGGAGTTCGGTCAGCCCCAGCATTTT. This encodes CASSAGEFGQPQHF.

The chain has TRBV6-4 and TRBJ2-1; D perhaps matches TRBD1 (6 bases). The V and J ends lost 3 bases and 4 bases respectively, with 19 bases between them. Germline V gives CDR1 MRHNA, CDR2 SNTAGT. CDR3 length: 17 amino acids. The CDR3 loop reads CASSENVPGQLYNEQFF. DNA for the CDR3: TGTGCCAGCAGTGAAAACGTGCCGGGACAACTATACAATGAGCAGTTCTTC.

This chain uses TRBV7-3 with TRBJ2-1, with D tentatively TRBD2 (6 bases). There are 14 residues in the CDR3. The germline CDR1 and CDR2 sequences are SGHTA and FQGTGA. V was cut by 6 bases and J by 9 bases, with 18 bases left in between. CDR3 sequence (DNA): TGTGCCAGCAGGCCTCTAGCGACCGTGGGTGAGCAGTTCTTC. Encoded protein: CASRPLATVGEQFF.

V usage is TRBV28 and J usage is TRBJ1-3; TRBD1 agrees at 10 bases. The ends lost 5 bases at V and 4 bases at J; junction bases unmatched: 17. Germline V gene data show CDR1 as MDHEN and CDR2 as SYDVKM. The CDR3 contains 19 residues. As DNA, the CDR3 is TGTGCCAGCAGTGCCCCGGGACAGGGGACTCTATGGAGGGGAAACACCATATATTTT. It translates to CASSAPGQGTLWRGNTIYF. Filled out from reference TRBV28 and TRBJ1-3, the complete variable domain reads DVKVTQSSRYLVKRTGEKVFLECVQDMDHENMFWYRQDPGLGLRLIYFSYDVKMKEKGDIPEGYSVSREKKERFSLILESASTNQTSMYLCASSAPGQGTLWRGNTIYFGEGSWLTVV.